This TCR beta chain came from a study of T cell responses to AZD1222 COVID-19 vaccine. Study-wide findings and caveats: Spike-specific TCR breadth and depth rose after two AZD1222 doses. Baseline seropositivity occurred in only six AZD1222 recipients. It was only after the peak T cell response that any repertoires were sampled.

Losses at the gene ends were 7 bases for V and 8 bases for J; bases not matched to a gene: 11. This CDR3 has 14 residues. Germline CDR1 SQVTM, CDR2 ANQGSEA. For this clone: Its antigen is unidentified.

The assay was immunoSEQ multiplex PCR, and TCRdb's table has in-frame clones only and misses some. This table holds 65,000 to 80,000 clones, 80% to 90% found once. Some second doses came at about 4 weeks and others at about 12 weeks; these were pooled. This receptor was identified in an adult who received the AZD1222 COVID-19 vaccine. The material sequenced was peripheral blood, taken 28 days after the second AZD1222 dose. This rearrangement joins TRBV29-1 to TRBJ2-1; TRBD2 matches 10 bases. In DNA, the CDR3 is TGCAGCGCCGTGGCGCTAGCGGGAGTGTATGAGCAGTTCTTC. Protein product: CSAVALAGVYEQFF.